This T cell receptor (beta chain) was sequenced during a study of blood T cells in healthy people across ages. Study-level findings and limits: CMV status of donors was not determined, possibly confounding expanded clonotype changes.

The authors ran a second PCR of roughly 6 to 12 cycles using a sample-barcoded 5' primer and a J-beta primer mix. TCRdb independently ran MiXCR on the 5' RACE reads; one entry per CDR3 protein. The sample lists about 1.6 million distinct CDR3 sequences, around 36% occurring once. Aged roughly 6 to 95, donors were systemically healthy Caucasians from Russia. This CDR3 comprises 15 residues. Trimming stripped 7 bases from V and 2 bases from J, with 16 bases between. This clonotype was detected only a few times. Its antigen is still unknown. The TCR comes from a woman in her twenties or thirties in good health. Sequenced: blood. The J gene is TRBJ2-3, the V gene TRBV12-3 or TRBV12-4; no reliable D call. The CDR3, as DNA: TGTGCCAGCAATTTCGGGCCTCCAGACACAGATACGCAGTATTTT. Translation gives CASNFGPPDTDTQYF.